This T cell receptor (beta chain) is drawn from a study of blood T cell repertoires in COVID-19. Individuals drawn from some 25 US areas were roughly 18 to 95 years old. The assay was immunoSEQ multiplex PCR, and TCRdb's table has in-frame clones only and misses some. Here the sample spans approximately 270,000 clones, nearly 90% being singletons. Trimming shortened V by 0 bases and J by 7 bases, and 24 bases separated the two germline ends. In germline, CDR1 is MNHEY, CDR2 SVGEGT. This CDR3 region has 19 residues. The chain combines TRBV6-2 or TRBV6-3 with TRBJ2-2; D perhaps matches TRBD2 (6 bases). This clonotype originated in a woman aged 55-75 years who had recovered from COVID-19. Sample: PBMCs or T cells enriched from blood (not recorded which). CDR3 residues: CASSYSTRPLASEGGELFF. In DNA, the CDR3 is TGTGCCAGCAGTTACTCGACTCGTCCCTTGGCTAGCGAGGGCGGGGAGCTGTTTTTT.